The clone carrying this TCR beta chain was seen only a few times. The antigen remains unidentified. This CDR3 has 14 residues. Germline lookup yields CDR1 DFQATT and CDR2 SNEGSKA (reference sequence). Trimming took 2 bases from V and 2 from J; bases not matched to a gene: 3. PCR was performed a second time for 7 to 11 cycles using a sample-barcoded 5' primer and a J-beta primer mix. TCRdb fed the 5' RACE reads into MiXCR, producing one record per CDR3 protein. The sample contains over 1,500,000 distinct CDR3 sequences, 30% to 40% of which appear only once. The data derive from a study of blood T cells in healthy people across ages. Study-level results: Calculation of diversity from one million T cells yielded estimates considered to be underestimates. Strong correlation was found linking TCR beta diversity to naive T cell percentage.

The sequenced material came from blood. The chain joins TRBV20-1 to TRBJ2-5, with 9 bases matching TRBD2. This TCR was sampled from a human donor in good health. CDR3 DNA: TGCAGTGCTAGATGGCTAGCGGGACAAGAGACCCAGTACTTC. Amino acids: CSARWLAGQETQYF.